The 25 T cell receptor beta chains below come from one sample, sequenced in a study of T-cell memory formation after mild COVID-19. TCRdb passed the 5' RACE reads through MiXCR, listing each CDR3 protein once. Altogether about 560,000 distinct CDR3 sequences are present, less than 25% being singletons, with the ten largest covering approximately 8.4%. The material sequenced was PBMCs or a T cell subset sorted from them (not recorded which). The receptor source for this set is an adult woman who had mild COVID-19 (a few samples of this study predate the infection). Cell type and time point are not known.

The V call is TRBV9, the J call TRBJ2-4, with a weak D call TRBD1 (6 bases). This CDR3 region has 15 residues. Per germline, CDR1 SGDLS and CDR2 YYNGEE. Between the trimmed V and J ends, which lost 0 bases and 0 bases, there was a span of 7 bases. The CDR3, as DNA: TGTGCCAGCAGCGTAGGAGGGGGAGCCAAAAACATTCAGTACTTC. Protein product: CASSVGGGAKNIQYF.

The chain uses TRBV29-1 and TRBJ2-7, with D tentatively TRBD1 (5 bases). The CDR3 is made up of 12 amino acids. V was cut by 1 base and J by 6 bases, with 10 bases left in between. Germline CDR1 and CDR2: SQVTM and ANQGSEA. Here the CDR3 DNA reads TGCAGCGTTGAAGTCATGGGGCGCGAGCAGTACTTC. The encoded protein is CSVEVMGREQYF.

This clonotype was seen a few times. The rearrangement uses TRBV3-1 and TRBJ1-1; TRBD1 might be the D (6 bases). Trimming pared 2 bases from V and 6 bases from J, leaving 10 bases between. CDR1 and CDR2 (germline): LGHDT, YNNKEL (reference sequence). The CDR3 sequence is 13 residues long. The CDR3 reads CASSQMDRAEAFF. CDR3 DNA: TGTGCCAGCAGCCAAATGGACAGAGCTGAAGCTTTCTTT.

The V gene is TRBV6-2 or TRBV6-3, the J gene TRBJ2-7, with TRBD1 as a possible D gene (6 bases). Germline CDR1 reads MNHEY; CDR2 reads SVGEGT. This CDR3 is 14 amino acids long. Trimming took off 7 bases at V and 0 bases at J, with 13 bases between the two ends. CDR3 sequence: CASTVGHNSYEQYF. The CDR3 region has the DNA TGTGCCAGCACCGTGGGACACAACTCCTACGAGCAGTACTTC.

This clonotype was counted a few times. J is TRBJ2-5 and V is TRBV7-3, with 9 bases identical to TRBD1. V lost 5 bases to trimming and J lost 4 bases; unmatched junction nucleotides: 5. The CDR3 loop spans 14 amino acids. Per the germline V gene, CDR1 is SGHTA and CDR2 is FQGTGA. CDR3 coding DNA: TGTGCCAGCAGCCCGGACAGGGGTGGAGAGACCCAGTACTTC. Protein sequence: CASSPDRGGETQYF.

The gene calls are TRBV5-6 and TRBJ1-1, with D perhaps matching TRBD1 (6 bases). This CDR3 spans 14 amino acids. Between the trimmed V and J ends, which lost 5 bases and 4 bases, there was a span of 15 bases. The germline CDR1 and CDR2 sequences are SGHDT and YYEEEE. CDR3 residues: CASSGGLRGTEAFF. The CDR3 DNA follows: TGTGCCAGCAGTGGGGGCCTGCGCGGCACTGAAGCTTTCTTT.

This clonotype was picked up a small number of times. CDR3 DNA sequence: TGTGCCAGCTCACCAGCCGGCGACGGGACGGAGACCCAGTACTTC. Its protein product is CASSPAGDGTETQYF. The V gene is TRBV18, the J gene TRBJ2-5; perhaps D is TRBD1 or TRBD2 (5 bases each). This CDR3 spans 15 amino acids. Germline assignment: CDR1 KGHSH and CDR2 LQKENI. Trimming pared 2 bases from V and 5 bases from J, leaving 15 bases between.

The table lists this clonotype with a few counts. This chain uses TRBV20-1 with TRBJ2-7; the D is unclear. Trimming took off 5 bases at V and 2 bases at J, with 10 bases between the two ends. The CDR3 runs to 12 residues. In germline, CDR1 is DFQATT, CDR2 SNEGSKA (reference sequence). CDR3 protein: CSALVGTYEQYF. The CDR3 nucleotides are TGCAGTGCTCTAGTGGGGACCTACGAGCAGTACTTC.

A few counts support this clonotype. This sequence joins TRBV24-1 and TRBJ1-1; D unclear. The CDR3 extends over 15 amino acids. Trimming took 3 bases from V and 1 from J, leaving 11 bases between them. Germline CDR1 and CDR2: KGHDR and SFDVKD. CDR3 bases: TGTGCCACCAGTGATCCTCGGGAGGGGAACACTGAAGCTTTCTTT. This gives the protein CATSDPREGNTEAFF.

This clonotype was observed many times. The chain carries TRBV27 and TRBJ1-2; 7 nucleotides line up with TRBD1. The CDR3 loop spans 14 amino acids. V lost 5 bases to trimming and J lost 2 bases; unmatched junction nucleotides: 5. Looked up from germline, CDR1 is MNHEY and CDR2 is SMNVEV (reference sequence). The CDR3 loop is CASSPPGQNYGYTF. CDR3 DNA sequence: TGTGCCAGCAGTCCACCGGGACAGAACTATGGCTACACCTTC.

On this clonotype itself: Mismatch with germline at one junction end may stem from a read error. CDR3 sequence (DNA): TGTGCCAGCAGTTACGATTGGAATGCCTATGGCTACATCTTC. Translation gives CASSYDWNAYGYIF. The chain couples TRBV6-5 to TRBJ1-2; D remains unclear. This CDR3 is built from 14 residues. Germline V gene sequence: CDR1 MNHEY, CDR2 SVGAGI.

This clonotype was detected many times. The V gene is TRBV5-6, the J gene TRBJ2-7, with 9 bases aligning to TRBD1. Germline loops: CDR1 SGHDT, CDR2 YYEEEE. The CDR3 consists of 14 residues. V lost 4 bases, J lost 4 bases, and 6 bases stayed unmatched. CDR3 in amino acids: CASSLGQGEYEQYF. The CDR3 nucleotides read TGTGCCAGCAGCCTGGGACAGGGTGAATACGAGCAGTACTTC. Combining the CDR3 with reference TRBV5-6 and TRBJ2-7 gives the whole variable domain DAGVTQSPTHLIKTRGQQVTLRCSPKSGHDTVSWYQQALGQGPQFIFQYYEEEERQRGNFPDRFSGHQFPNYSSELNVNALLLGDSALYLCASSLGQGEYEQYFGPGTRLTVT.

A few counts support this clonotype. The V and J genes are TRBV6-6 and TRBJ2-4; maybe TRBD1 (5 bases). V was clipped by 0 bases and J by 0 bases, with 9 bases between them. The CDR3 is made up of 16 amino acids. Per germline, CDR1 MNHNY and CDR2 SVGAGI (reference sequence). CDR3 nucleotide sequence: TGTGCCAGCAGTTACTCGGGGCCTCTAGCCAAAAACATTCAGTACTTC. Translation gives CASSYSGPLAKNIQYF.

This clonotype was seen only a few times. The CDR3 sequence: CASSSRSGNQPQHF. The CDR3 DNA sequence: TGTGCCAGCAGTTCCAGGTCAGGCAATCAGCCCCAGCATTTT. The chain uses TRBV5-6 and TRBJ1-5; no reliable D call. CDR1 and CDR2 from the germline V gene are SGHDT and YYEEEE. The CDR3 runs to 14 residues. V was trimmed by 5 bases and J by 2 bases, leaving 11 bases between them.

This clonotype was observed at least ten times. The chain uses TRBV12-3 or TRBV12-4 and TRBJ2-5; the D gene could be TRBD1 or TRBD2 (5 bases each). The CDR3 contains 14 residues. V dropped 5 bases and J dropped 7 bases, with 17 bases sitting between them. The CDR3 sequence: CASSRDGKYGTQYF. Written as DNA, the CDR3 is TGTGCCAGCAGTCGGGACGGGAAATATGGGACCCAGTACTTC.

The CDR3 DNA is TGTGCCAGCAGCTATGACAGGGGGCCGAGCACTGAAGCTTTCTTT. The encoded protein is CASSYDRGPSTEAFF. J is TRBJ1-1 and V is TRBV7-2; the match to TRBD1 covers 10 bases. The V and J ends lost 4 bases and 4 bases, in that order; junction bases with no gene match: 6. The germline CDR1 and CDR2 sequences are SGHTA and FQGNSA. The CDR3 contains 15 residues.

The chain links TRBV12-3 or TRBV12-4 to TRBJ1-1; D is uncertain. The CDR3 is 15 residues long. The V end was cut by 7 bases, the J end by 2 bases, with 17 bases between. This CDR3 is CASTEGLGGNTEAFF. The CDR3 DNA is TGTGCCAGCACCGAAGGACTAGGAGGTAACACTGAAGCTTTCTTT.

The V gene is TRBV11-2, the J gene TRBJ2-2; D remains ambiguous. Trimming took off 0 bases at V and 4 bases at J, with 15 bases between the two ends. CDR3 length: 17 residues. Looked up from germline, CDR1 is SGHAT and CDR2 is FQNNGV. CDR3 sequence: CASSLDRDGWSTGELFF. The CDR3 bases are TGTGCCAGCAGCTTAGATCGTGACGGATGGAGCACCGGGGAGCTGTTTTTT.

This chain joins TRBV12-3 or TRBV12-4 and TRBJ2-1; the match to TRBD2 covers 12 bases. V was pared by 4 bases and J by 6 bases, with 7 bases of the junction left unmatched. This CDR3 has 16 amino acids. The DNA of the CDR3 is TGTGCCAGCAGTTCCCTAAGACTAGCGGGAGCCAATGAGCAGTTCTTC. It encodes CASSSLRLAGANEQFF.

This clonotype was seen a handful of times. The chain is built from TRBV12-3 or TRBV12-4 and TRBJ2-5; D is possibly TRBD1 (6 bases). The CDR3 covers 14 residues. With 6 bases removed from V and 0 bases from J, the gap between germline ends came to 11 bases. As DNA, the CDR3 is TGTGCCAGCAGCCGCGGACAGAACCAAGAGACCCAGTACTTC. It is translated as CASSRGQNQETQYF.

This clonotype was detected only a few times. For the CDR3, the DNA is TGTGCCACCAGTGAGTCGGGACAGGGGAACACCGGGGAGCTGTTTTTT. This sequence encodes CATSESGQGNTGELFF. This chain uses TRBV24-1 with TRBJ2-2, with TRBD1 identical over 9 bases. Trimming at V came to 4 bases and at J to 1 base, leaving 3 bases not matched to a gene. The length of the CDR3 is 16 residues. Germline CDR1 reads KGHDR; CDR2 reads SFDVKD.

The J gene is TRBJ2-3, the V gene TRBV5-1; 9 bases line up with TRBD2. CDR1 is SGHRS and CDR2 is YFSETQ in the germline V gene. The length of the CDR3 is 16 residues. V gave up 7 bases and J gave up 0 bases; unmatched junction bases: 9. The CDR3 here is CASYPGTSPSTDTQYF. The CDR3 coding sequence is TGCGCCAGCTATCCGGGGACTAGCCCTAGCACAGATACGCAGTATTTT.

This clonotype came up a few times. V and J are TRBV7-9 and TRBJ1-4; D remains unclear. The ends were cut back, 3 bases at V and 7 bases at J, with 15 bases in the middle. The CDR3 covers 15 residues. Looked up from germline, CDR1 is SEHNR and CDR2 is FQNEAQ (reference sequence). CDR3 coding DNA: TGTGCCAGCAGCTTGCCTGGAGGCAGGTCTGAAAAACTGTTTTTT. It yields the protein CASSLPGGRSEKLFF.

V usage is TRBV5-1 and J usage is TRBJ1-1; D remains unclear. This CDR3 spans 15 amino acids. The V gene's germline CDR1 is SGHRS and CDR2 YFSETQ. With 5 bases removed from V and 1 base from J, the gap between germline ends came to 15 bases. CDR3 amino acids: CASSTGVARNTEAFF. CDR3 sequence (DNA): TGCGCCAGCAGTACCGGGGTAGCGAGGAACACTGAAGCTTTCTTT.

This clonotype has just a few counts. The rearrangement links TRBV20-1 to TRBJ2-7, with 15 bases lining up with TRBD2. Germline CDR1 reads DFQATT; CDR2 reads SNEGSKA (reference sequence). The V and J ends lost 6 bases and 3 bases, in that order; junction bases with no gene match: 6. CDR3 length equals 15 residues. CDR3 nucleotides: TGCAGTGCCCCGGGACTAGCGGGGGGAAACTACGAGCAGTACTTC. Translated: CSAPGLAGGNYEQYF.